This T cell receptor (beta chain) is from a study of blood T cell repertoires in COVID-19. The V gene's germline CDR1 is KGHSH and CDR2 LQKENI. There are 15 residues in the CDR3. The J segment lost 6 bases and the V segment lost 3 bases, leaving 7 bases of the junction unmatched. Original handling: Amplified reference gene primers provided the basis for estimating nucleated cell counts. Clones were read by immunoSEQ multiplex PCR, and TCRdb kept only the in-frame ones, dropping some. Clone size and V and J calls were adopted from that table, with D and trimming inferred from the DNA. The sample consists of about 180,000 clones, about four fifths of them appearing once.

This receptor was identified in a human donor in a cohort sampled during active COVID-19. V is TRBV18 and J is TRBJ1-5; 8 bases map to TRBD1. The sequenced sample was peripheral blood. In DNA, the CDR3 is TGTGCCAGCTCACCCCAGGGGGCGTCCGGTCAGCCCCAGCATTTT. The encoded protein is CASSPQGASGQPQHF.